Listed below are T cell receptor beta chains from one sample, sequenced in a study of T cell responses to AZD1222 COVID-19 vaccine. TCRdb's table, derived via immunoSEQ multiplex PCR, lists solely in-frame clones and lacks some. The table has about 130,000 clones, 75% to 90% seen once. Sequenced here: peripheral blood, sampled on day 0 of AZD1222 vaccination. These receptors all stem from an adult in good health. Each CDR3 is given with its conserved first and last residue. A D gene is named only where the DNA matches it firmly. A clone size is listed for some rows: how often the clone was seen (once, few, many), or a class if it is expanded.

v_gene: TRBV6-5; j_gene: TRBJ2-7; d_gene: -; abundance: -; CDR3nt: TGTGCCAGCAGACTTAACAGGCCGAACTACGAGCAGTACTTC; CDR3aa: CASRLNRPNYEQYF
v_gene: TRBV6-1; j_gene: TRBJ2-2; d_gene: -; abundance: -; CDR3nt: TGTGCCAGCAGTGAAAGGGGAAGTCGGGAGCTGTTTTTT; CDR3aa: CASSERGSRELFF
v_gene: TRBV6-6; j_gene: TRBJ2-7; d_gene: TRBD1; abundance: -; CDR3nt: TGTGCCAGCAGTCGCGGACAGGGTGGTAGCGGCTCCTACGAGCAGTACTTC; CDR3aa: CASSRGQGGSGSYEQYF
v_gene: TRBV5-8; j_gene: TRBJ2-5; d_gene: TRBD1; abundance: -; CDR3nt: TGTGCCAGCAGCTGGGGACGAGTGGGACGGACAGGAGAGACCCAGTACTTC; CDR3aa: CASSWGRVGRTGETQYF
v_gene: TRBV19; j_gene: TRBJ2-2; d_gene: -; abundance: -; CDR3nt: TGTGCCAGTAGTCCCGCGGGGTCGTACACCGGGGAGCTGTTTTTT; CDR3aa: CASSPAGSYTGELFF
v_gene: TRBV7-2; j_gene: TRBJ1-4; d_gene: -; abundance: -; CDR3nt: TGTGCCAGCAGCCCTCGGGGAGTAATTAATGAAAAACTGTTTTTT; CDR3aa: CASSPRGVINEKLFF
v_gene: TRBV9; j_gene: TRBJ2-3; d_gene: -; abundance: -; CDR3nt: TGTGCCAGCAGCGTAGGGGTTGGTCTGGGGACGGATACGCAGTATTTT; CDR3aa: CASSVGVGLGTDTQYF
v_gene: TRBV4-1; j_gene: TRBJ2-1; d_gene: -; abundance: -; CDR3nt: TGCGCCAGCAGCCAAGGTACGGCAAAGGGGCCCTACAATGAGCAGTTCTTC; CDR3aa: CASSQGTAKGPYNEQFF
v_gene: TRBV30; j_gene: TRBJ2-7; d_gene: -; abundance: -; CDR3nt: TGTGCCTGGAGCCTGACACCCCCCTACGAGCAGTACTTC; CDR3aa: CAWSLTPPYEQYF
v_gene: TRBV6-5; j_gene: TRBJ1-1; d_gene: -; abundance: -; CDR3nt: TGTGCCAGCAACCTTCGGATGGACACTGAAGCTTTCTTT; CDR3aa: CASNLRMDTEAFF
v_gene: TRBV3-1/TRBV3-2; j_gene: TRBJ1-6; d_gene: -; abundance: few; CDR3nt: TGTGCCAGCAGCCGTCTCCGGGGCTCTTTAATTAATTCACCCCTCCACTTT; CDR3aa: CASSRLRGSLINSPLHF
v_gene: TRBV5-4; j_gene: TRBJ2-7; d_gene: TRBD2; abundance: few; CDR3nt: TGTGCCAGCAGCCCGACTAGCGGGGGGAACTCCTACGAGCAGTACTTC; CDR3aa: CASSPTSGGNSYEQYF
v_gene: TRBV7-9; j_gene: TRBJ2-7; d_gene: TRBD1; abundance: -; CDR3nt: TGTGCCAGCAGCTTAAGATTAGGGGGGACAGGGGATGAGTACTTC; CDR3aa: CASSLRLGGTGDEYF
v_gene: TRBV20-1; j_gene: TRBJ1-1; d_gene: -; abundance: -; CDR3nt: TGCAGTGGCGTTGAAGCTTTCTTT; CDR3aa: CSGVEAFF
v_gene: TRBV30; j_gene: TRBJ1-6; d_gene: -; abundance: -; CDR3nt: TGTGCCTGGGGGGATTACGTCTCCTATAATTCACCCCTCCACTTT; CDR3aa: CAWGDYVSYNSPLHF
v_gene: TRBV7-9; j_gene: TRBJ1-1; d_gene: -; abundance: -; CDR3nt: TGTGCCAGCAGCTTAGTAGGGCACACTGAAGCTTTCTTT; CDR3aa: CASSLVGHTEAFF
v_gene: TRBV10-3; j_gene: TRBJ1-3; d_gene: -; abundance: -; CDR3nt: TGTGCCATTTACGCGGGACCTAGCTCTGGAAACACCATATATTTT; CDR3aa: CAIYAGPSSGNTIYF
v_gene: TRBV6-5; j_gene: TRBJ1-4; d_gene: -; abundance: -; CDR3nt: TGTGCCAGCCGAAAGAGATCTAATGAAAAACTGTTTTTT; CDR3aa: CASRKRSNEKLFF
v_gene: TRBV6-4; j_gene: TRBJ1-5; d_gene: -; abundance: -; CDR3nt: TGTGCCAGCAGTGAAAGAAGTGGGGGTCAGCCCCAGCATTTT; CDR3aa: CASSERSGGQPQHF
v_gene: TRBV18; j_gene: TRBJ1-1; d_gene: TRBD1; abundance: -; CDR3nt: TGTGCCAGCTCACCATTTACCGGGACAGGGGGTATTGTGAACACTGAAGCTTTCTTT; CDR3aa: CASSPFTGTGGIVNTEAFF
v_gene: TRBV19; j_gene: TRBJ2-3; d_gene: TRBD2; abundance: -; CDR3nt: TGTGCCAGTAGTGTTACTAGCGGGGCGGCCGACTCTTTCACAGATACGCAGTATTTT; CDR3aa: CASSVTSGAADSFTDTQYF
v_gene: TRBV19; j_gene: TRBJ1-1; d_gene: -; abundance: -; CDR3nt: TGTGCCAGTAGTATTAGTGATGGATTAGAAGCTTTCTTT; CDR3aa: CASSISDGLEAFF
v_gene: TRBV19; j_gene: TRBJ1-6; d_gene: TRBD1; abundance: -; CDR3nt: TGTGCCAGTAGTTTCGGAGGGGGCCGAACCCTCTGGGAGGATAATTCACCCCTCCACTTT; CDR3aa: CASSFGGGRTLWEDNSPLHF
v_gene: TRBV14; j_gene: TRBJ2-5; d_gene: TRBD2; abundance: once; CDR3nt: TGTGCCAGCAGCCAAAACCATGCTAGCGGTGAGACCCAGTACTTC; CDR3aa: CASSQNHASGETQYF
v_gene: TRBV10-3; j_gene: TRBJ1-5; d_gene: -; abundance: few; CDR3nt: TGTGCCATCAGTGGAGGGGAGAGTCAGCCCCAGCATTTT; CDR3aa: CAISGGESQPQHF
v_gene: TRBV24-1; j_gene: TRBJ1-2; d_gene: -; abundance: few; CDR3nt: TGTGCCACCCGTGGCGGGGGGTCTAACTATGGCTACACCTTC; CDR3aa: CATRGGGSNYGYTF
v_gene: TRBV10-2; j_gene: TRBJ1-5; d_gene: -; abundance: -; CDR3nt: TGCGCCAGCACCACGGGGAGGAATCAGCCCCAGCATTTT; CDR3aa: CASTTGRNQPQHF
v_gene: TRBV9; j_gene: TRBJ2-1; d_gene: -; abundance: -; CDR3nt: TGTGCCAGCAGCACCCCGGCGGGACGCAGACAAGCCAATGAGCAGTTCTTC; CDR3aa: CASSTPAGRRQANEQFF
v_gene: TRBV10-2; j_gene: TRBJ1-5; d_gene: -; abundance: -; CDR3nt: TGCGCCAGCTCCCACAAGGTGCGTCAGCCCCAGCATTTT; CDR3aa: CASSHKVRQPQHF
v_gene: TRBV19; j_gene: TRBJ1-5; d_gene: TRBD1; abundance: once; CDR3nt: TGTGCCAGTAGCCCCGGGACAGCGGGGAATCAGCCCCAGCATTTT; CDR3aa: CASSPGTAGNQPQHF
v_gene: TRBV7-9; j_gene: TRBJ2-7; d_gene: -; abundance: -; CDR3nt: TGTGCCAGCAGCTTAGTACACGGCGAGCAGTACTTC; CDR3aa: CASSLVHGEQYF
v_gene: TRBV5-1; j_gene: TRBJ2-7; d_gene: TRBD1; abundance: -; CDR3nt: TGCGCCAGCAGCTACCGGGACAGTACCTACGAGCAGTACTTC; CDR3aa: CASSYRDSTYEQYF
v_gene: TRBV21-1; j_gene: TRBJ1-1; d_gene: -; abundance: -; CDR3nt: TGTGCCACCTCTTCATTGGCGACTGAAGCTTTCTTT; CDR3aa: CATSSLATEAFF
v_gene: TRBV28; j_gene: TRBJ1-1; d_gene: TRBD1; abundance: -; CDR3nt: TGTGCCAGCACAGCCCCAGGGGGGGTCACTGAAGCTTTCTTT; CDR3aa: CASTAPGGVTEAFF
v_gene: TRBV11-2; j_gene: TRBJ2-3; d_gene: -; abundance: -; CDR3nt: TGTGCCAGCAGCTTACGGACGGGGCCTGATACGCAGTATTTT; CDR3aa: CASSLRTGPDTQYF
v_gene: TRBV7-9; j_gene: TRBJ2-2; d_gene: -; abundance: -; CDR3nt: TGTGCCAGCAGCCCAGGGGCCAGGGAGAACGGGGAGCTGTTTTTT; CDR3aa: CASSPGARENGELFF
v_gene: TRBV9; j_gene: TRBJ2-5; d_gene: -; abundance: -; CDR3nt: TGTGCCAGCAGCGTAGCTCCCAGGGGAGAGACCCAGTACTTC; CDR3aa: CASSVAPRGETQYF
v_gene: TRBV6-2/TRBV6-3; j_gene: TRBJ2-3; d_gene: TRBD2; abundance: -; CDR3nt: TGTGCCAGCAGTTACTTGACTAGCGGGGGTACGCAGTATTTT; CDR3aa: CASSYLTSGGTQYF
v_gene: TRBV2; j_gene: TRBJ2-7; d_gene: -; abundance: -; CDR3nt: TGTGCCAGCAGCAATCCGTGGATGAGGTATGAATACGAGCAGTACTTC; CDR3aa: CASSNPWMRYEYEQYF
v_gene: TRBV19; j_gene: TRBJ1-5; d_gene: -; abundance: once; CDR3nt: TGTGCCAGTAGTACAGGGTTGGTAGGGCAGCCCCAGCATTTT; CDR3aa: CASSTGLVGQPQHF
v_gene: TRBV5-1; j_gene: TRBJ1-1; d_gene: -; abundance: -; CDR3nt: TGCGCCAGCAGCCCGGGATCCAGGCAAGGCACTGAAGCTTTCTTT; CDR3aa: CASSPGSRQGTEAFF
v_gene: TRBV30; j_gene: TRBJ2-1; d_gene: TRBD1; abundance: -; CDR3nt: TGTGCCTGTCCGGGACAGGGCTCGGGTGAGCAGTTCTTC; CDR3aa: CACPGQGSGEQFF
v_gene: TRBV19; j_gene: TRBJ2-2; d_gene: TRBD1; abundance: -; CDR3nt: TGTGCCAGTAGTATTACAGGGGGAACCGGGGAGCTGTTTTTT; CDR3aa: CASSITGGTGELFF
v_gene: TRBV6-2/TRBV6-3; j_gene: TRBJ2-7; d_gene: TRBD1; abundance: -; CDR3nt: TGTGCCAGCAGCTTGACAGGGGTAGGGCTGTCCTACGAGCAGTACTTC; CDR3aa: CASSLTGVGLSYEQYF
v_gene: TRBV19; j_gene: TRBJ1-4; d_gene: TRBD1; abundance: -; CDR3nt: TGTGCCAGTAGTAGACAGGGAGGTGAAAAACTGTTTTTT; CDR3aa: CASSRQGGEKLFF
v_gene: TRBV24-1; j_gene: TRBJ2-2; d_gene: -; abundance: few; CDR3nt: TGTGCCACCAGTGATTGGCCCGGGACCAGAAGGGACACCGGGGAGCTGTTTTTT; CDR3aa: CATSDWPGTRRDTGELFF